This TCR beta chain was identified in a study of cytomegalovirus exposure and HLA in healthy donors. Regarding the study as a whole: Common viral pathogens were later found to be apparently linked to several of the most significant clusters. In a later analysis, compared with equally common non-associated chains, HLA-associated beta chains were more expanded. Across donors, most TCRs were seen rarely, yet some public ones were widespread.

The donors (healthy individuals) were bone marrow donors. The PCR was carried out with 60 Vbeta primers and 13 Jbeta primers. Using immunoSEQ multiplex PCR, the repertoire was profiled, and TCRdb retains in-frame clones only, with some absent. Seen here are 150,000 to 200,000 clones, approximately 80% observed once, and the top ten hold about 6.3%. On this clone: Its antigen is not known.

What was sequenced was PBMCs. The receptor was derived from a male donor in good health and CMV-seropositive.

The CDR3 sequence is CASALEAHQPQHF. The CDR3 nucleotides read TGTGCCTCGGCATTGGAGGCCCATCAGCCCCAGCATTTT. This rearrangement joins TRBV6-1 to TRBJ1-5; D is undetermined. CDR3 size: 13 residues. Germline V gives CDR1 MNHNS, CDR2 SASEGT. Trimming shortened V by 11 bases and J by 5 bases, and 16 bases separated the two germline ends.